This T cell receptor beta chain was captured in a study of shared clonotypes between healthy human individuals. Study information: Ranging from 18 to 49 in age, donors were two women and three men.

V was trimmed by 5 bases and J by 5 bases, leaving 15 bases between them. This CDR3 spans 14 amino acids. Germline lookup yields CDR1 SGHVS and CDR2 FQNEAQ. TCRdb's copy holds only in-frame clones and misses some; the assay was immunoSEQ multiplex PCR. Found here are around 2.5 million clones, 93% of them singletons; the top ten hold around 0.37%. The receptor was derived from a man aged 18 to 29 in good health. Some clones in this sample may be carry-over from other donors' samples. The specimen was naive CD4+ T cells from PBMCs. The subset denotes: CD45RA+ positively selected. This sequence joins TRBV7-8 and TRBJ1-2, with D unresolved. This CDR3 reads CASSMDSEIYGYTF. The CDR3 region has the DNA TGTGCCAGCAGCATGGACTCAGAGATATATGGCTACACCTTC. The variable domain in full, with the rest retrieved from reference TRBV7-8 and TRBJ1-2, is GAGVSQSPRYKVAKRGQDVALRCDPISGHVSLFWYQQALGQGPEFLTYFQNEAQLDKSGLPSDRFFAERPEGSVSTLKIQRTQQEDSAVYLCASSMDSEIYGYTFGSGTRLTVV.